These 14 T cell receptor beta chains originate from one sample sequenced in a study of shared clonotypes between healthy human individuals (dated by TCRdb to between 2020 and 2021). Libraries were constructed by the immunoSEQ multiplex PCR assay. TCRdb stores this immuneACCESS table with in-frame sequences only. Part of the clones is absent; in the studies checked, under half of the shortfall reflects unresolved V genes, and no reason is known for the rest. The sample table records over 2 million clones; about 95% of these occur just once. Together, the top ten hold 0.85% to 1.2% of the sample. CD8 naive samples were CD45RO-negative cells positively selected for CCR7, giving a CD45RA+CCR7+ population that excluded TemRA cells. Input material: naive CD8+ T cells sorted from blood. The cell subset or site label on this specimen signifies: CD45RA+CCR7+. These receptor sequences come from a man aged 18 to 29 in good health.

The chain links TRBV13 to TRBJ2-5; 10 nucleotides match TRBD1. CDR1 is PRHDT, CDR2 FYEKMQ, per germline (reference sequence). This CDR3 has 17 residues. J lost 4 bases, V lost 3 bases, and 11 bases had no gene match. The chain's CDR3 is CASSLGGTGAAVETQYF. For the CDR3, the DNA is TGTGCCAGCAGCTTGGGAGGGACAGGGGCCGCCGTAGAGACCCAGTACTTC.

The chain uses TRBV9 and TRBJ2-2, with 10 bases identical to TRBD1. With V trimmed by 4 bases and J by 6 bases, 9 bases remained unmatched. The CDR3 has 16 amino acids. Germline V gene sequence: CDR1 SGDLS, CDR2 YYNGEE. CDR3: CASSLTGTGVAGELFF. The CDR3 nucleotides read TGTGCCAGCAGCTTAACCGGGACAGGGGTAGCCGGGGAGCTGTTTTTT.

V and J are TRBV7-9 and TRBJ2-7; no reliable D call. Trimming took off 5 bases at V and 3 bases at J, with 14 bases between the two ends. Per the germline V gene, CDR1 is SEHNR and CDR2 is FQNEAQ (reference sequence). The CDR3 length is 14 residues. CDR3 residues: CASSPVGVDYEQYF. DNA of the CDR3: TGTGCCAGCAGCCCTGTAGGTGTGGACTACGAGCAGTACTTC.

CDR3 bases: TGTGCCAGTAGTCCAAGAGGGGACAGGGTGGCATTTAATAGCAATCAGCCCCAGCATTTT. Its protein is CASSPRGDRVAFNSNQPQHF. The chain links TRBV19 to TRBJ1-5, with 9 bases fitting TRBD1. CDR3 size: 20 residues. The V and J ends lost 5 bases and 0 bases, in that order; junction bases with no gene match: 17. Germline-derived CDR1 and CDR2 are LNHDA and SQIVND (reference sequence).

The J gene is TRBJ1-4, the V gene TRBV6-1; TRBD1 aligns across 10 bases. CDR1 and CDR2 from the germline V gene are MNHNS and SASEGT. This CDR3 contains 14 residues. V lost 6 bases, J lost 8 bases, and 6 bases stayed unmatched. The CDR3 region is CASSSGTGDEKLFF. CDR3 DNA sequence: TGTGCCAGCAGCTCCGGGACAGGGGACGAAAAACTGTTTTTT.

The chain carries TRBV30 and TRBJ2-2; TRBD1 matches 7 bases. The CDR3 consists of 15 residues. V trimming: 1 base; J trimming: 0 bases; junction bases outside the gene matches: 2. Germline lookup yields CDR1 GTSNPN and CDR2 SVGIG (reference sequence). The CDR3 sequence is CAWSAGTANTGELFF. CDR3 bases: TGTGCCTGGAGTGCCGGGACAGCGAACACCGGGGAGCTGTTTTTT.

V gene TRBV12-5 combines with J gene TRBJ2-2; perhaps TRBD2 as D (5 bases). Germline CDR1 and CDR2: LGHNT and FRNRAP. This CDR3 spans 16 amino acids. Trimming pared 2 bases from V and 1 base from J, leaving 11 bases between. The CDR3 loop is CASGLPDFGNTGELFF. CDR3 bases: TGTGCTAGTGGTTTGCCGGACTTCGGGAACACCGGGGAGCTGTTTTTT.

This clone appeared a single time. CDR3 region: CASSQLTGGNTGELFF. The DNA of the CDR3 is TGCGCCAGCAGCCAATTAACAGGGGGGAACACCGGGGAGCTGTTTTTT. The rearrangement joins TRBV4-3 to TRBJ2-2; 8 nucleotides line up with TRBD1. This CDR3 contains 16 residues. CDR1 and CDR2 (germline): LGHNA, YSLEER. The V and J ends lost 2 bases and 1 base, in that order; junction bases with no gene match: 3.

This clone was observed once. The CDR3: CASRVWLYNEQFF. For the CDR3, the DNA is TGTGCCAGCAGGGTTTGGCTCTACAATGAGCAGTTCTTC. The V and J genes are TRBV6-1 and TRBJ2-1; D unresolved. The CDR3 is 13 residues long. Germline CDR1 is MNHNS and CDR2 is SASEGT. The ends were cut back, 6 bases at V and 3 bases at J, with 9 bases in the middle.

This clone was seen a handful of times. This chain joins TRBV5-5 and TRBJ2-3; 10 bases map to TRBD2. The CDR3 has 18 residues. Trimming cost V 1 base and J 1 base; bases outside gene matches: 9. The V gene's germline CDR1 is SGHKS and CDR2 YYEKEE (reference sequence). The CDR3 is CASSLYCVGLACTDTQYF. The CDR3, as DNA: TGTGCCAGCAGCTTGTATTGCGTGGGACTAGCGTGCACAGATACGCAGTATTTT.

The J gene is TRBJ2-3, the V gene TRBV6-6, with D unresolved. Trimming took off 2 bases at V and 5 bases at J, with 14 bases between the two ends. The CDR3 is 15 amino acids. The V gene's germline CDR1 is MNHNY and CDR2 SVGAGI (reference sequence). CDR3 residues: CASSYTPSSKDTQYF. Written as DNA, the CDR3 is TGTGCCAGCAGTTACACGCCATCCAGTAAAGATACGCAGTATTTT.

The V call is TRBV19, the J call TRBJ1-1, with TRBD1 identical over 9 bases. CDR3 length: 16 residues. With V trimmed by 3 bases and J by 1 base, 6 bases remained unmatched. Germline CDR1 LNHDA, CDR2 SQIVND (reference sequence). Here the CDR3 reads CASSINRGLGNTEAFF. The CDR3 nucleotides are TGTGCCAGTAGTATTAACAGGGGGCTTGGGAACACTGAAGCTTTCTTT.

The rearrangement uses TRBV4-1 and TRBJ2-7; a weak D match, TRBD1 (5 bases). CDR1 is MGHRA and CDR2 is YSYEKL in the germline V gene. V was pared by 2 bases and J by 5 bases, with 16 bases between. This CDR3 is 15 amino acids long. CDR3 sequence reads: CASSQHTLTVHEQYF. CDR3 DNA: TGCGCCAGCAGCCAACATACCCTGACAGTCCACGAGCAGTACTTC.

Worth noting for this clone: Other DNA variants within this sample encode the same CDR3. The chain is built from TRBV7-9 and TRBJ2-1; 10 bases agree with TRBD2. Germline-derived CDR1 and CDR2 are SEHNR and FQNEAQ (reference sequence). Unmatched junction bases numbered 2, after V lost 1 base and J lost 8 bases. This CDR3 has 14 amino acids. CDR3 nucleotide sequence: TGTGCCAGCAGCTTAGGTCTAGCGGGGGATGAGCAGTTCTTC. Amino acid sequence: CASSLGLAGDEQFF. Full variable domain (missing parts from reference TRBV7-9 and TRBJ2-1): DTGVSQNPRHKITKRGQNVTFRCDPISEHNRLYWYRQTLGQGPEFLTYFQNEAQLEKSRLLSDRFSAERPKGSFSTLEIQRTEQGDSAMYLCASSLGLAGDEQFFGPGTRLTVL.